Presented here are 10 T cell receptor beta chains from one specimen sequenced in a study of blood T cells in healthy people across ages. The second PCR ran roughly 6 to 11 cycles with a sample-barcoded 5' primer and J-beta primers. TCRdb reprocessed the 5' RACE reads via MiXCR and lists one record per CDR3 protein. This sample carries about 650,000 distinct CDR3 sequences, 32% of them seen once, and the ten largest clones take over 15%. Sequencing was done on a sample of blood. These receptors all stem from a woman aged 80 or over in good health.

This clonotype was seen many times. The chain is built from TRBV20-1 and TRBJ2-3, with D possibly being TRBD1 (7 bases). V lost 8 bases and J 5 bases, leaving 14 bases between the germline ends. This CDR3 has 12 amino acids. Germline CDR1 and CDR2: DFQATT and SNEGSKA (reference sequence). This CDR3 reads CSLRGRGDTQYF. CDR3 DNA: TGCAGTTTGAGGGGGCGGGGAGATACGCAGTATTTT.

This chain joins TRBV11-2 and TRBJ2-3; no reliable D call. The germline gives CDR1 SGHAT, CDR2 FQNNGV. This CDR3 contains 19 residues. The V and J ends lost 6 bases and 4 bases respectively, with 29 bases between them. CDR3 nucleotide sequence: TGTGCCAGCAGTCTTAATATGGAACCGGGCCGCGCGACGGCAGATACGCAGTATTTT. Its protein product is CASSLNMEPGRATADTQYF.

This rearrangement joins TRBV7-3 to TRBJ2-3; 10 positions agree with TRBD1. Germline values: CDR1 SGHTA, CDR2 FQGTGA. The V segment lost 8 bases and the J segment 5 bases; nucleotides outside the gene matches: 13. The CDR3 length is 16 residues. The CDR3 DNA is TGTGCCAGCTCTGGCTTCGCCGGGACAGGGGTAGATACGCAGTATTTT. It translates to CASSGFAGTGVDTQYF. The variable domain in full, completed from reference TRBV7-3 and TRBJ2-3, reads GAGVSQTPSNKVTEKGKYVELRCDPISGHTALYWYRQSLGQGPEFLIYFQGTGAADDSGLPNDRFFAVRPEGSVSTLKIQRTERGDSAVYLCASSGFAGTGVDTQYFGPGTRLTVL.

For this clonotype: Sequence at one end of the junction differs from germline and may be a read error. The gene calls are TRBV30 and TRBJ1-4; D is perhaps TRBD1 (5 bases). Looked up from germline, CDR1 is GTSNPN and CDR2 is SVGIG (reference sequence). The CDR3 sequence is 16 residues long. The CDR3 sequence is CACPPGGFATSEKLFF. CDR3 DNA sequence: TGTGCCTGCCCTCCGGGGGGATTTGCAACTAGTGAAAAACTGTTTTTT.

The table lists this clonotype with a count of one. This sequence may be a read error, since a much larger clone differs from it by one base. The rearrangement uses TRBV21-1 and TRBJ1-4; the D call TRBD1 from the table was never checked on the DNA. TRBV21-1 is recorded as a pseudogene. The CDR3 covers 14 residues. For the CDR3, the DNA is TGTGCCAGCAACAATAGACAGGGAAATGAAAAACTGTTTTTT. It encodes CASNNRQGNEKLFF.

The CDR3 bases are TGCAGTGTTTGGTCTAGCGCCTACAATGAGCAGTTCTTC. Encoded protein: CSVWSSAYNEQFF. The rearrangement uses TRBV20-1 and TRBJ2-1, with D tentatively TRBD2 (6 bases). The V end was cut by 7 bases, the J end by 2 bases, with 12 bases between. The germline CDR1 and CDR2 sequences are DFQATT and SNEGSKA (reference sequence). This CDR3 has 13 amino acids.

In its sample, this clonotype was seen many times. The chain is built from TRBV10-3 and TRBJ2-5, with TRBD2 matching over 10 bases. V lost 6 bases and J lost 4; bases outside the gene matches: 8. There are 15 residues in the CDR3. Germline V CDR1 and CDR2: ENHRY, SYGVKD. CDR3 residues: CAISASGGPLETQYF. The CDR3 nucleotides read TGTGCCATCAGCGCTAGCGGGGGTCCCCTAGAGACCCAGTACTTC.

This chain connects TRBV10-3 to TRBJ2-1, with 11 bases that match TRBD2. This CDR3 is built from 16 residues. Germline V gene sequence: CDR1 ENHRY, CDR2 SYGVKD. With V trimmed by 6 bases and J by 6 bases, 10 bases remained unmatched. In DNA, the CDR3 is TGTGCCATCAGCTTTGGTCGTACTAGCGGGAGCAATGAGCAGTTCTTC. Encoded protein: CAISFGRTSGSNEQFF.

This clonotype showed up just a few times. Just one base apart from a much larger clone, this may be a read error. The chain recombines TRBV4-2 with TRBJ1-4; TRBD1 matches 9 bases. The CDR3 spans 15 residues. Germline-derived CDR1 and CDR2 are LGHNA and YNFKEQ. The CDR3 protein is CASSPMTGGDEKRFF. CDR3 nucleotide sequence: TGTGCCAGCAGCCCTATGACAGGGGGAGATGAAAAACGGTTTTTT.

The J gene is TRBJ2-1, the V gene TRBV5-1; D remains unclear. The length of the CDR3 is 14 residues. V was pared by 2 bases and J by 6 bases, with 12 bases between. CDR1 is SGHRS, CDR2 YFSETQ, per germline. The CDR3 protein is CASSFGLASNEQFF. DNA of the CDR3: TGCGCCAGCAGCTTCGGGCTGGCTAGCAATGAGCAGTTCTTC.